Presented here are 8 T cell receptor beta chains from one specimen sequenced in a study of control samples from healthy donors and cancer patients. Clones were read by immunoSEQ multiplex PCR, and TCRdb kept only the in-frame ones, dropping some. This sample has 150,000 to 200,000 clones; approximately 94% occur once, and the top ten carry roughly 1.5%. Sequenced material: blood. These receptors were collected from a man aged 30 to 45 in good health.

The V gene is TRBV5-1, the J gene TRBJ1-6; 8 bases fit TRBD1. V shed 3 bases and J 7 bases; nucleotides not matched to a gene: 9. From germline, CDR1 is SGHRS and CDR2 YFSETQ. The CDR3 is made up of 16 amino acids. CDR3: CASSSNSGQANSPLHF. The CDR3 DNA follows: TGCGCCAGCAGCTCGAACTCGGGACAGGCCAATTCACCCCTCCACTTT.

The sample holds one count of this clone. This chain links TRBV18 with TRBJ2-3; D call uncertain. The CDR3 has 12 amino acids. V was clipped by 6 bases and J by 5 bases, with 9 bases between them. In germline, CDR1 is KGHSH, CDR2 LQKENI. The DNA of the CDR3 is TGTGCCAGCTCCCCAGCCGGAGATACGCAGTATTTT. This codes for CASSPAGDTQYF.

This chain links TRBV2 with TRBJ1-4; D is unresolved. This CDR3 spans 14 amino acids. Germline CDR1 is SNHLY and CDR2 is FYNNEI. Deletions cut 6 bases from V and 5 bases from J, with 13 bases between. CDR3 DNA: TGTGCCAGCAGGCCCTATTCCGCAAATGAAAAACTGTTTTTT. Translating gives CASRPYSANEKLFF.

CDR3 region: CASSLGRELEAFF. CDR3 DNA: TGTGCCAGCAGTTTAGGTCGGGAGTTAGAAGCTTTCTTT. This chain joins TRBV12-3 or TRBV12-4 and TRBJ1-1; D gene unclear. This CDR3 contains 13 residues. Trimming removed 1 base from V and 8 bases from J, with 11 bases in between.

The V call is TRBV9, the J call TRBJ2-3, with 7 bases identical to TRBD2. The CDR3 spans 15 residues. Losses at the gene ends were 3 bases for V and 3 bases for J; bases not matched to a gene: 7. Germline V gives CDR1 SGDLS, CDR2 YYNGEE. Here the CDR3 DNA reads TGTGCCAGCAGCGCAGCGGGATTCCAAACAGATACGCAGTATTTT. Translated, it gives CASSAAGFQTDTQYF. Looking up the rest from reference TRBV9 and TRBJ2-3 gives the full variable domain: DSGVTQTPKHLITATGQRVTLRCSPRSGDLSVYWYQQSLDQGLQFLIQYYNGEERAKGNILERFSAQQFPDLHSELNLSSLELGDSALYFCASSAAGFQTDTQYFGPGTRLTVL.

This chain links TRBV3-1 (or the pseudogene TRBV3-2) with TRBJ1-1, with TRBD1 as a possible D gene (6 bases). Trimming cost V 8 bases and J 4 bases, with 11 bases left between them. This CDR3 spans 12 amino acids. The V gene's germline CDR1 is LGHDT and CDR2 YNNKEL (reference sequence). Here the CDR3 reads CASWGGATEAFF. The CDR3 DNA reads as TGTGCCAGCTGGGGGGGGGCCACTGAAGCTTTCTTT.

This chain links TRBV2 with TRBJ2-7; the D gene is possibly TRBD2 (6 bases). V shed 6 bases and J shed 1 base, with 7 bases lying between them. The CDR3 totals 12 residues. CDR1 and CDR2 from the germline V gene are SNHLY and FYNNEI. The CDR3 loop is CASRRESYEQYF. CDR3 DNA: TGTGCCAGCAGACGGGAGTCCTACGAGCAGTACTTC.

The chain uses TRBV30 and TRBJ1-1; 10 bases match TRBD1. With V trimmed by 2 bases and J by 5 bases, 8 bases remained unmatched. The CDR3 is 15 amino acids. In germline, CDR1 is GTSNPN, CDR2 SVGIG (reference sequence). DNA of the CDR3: TGTGCCTGGAGTCCTCCAGACAGGGGGCGAACTGAAGCTTTCTTT. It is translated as CAWSPPDRGRTEAFF.